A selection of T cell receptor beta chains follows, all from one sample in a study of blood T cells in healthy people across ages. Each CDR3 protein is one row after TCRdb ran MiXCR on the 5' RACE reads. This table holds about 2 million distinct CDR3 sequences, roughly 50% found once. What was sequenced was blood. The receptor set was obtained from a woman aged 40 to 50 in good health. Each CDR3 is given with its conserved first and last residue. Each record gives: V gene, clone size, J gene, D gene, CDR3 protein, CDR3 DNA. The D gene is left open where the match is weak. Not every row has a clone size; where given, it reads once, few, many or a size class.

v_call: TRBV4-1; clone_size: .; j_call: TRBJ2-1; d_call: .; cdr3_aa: CASSQELARYNEQFF; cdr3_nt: TGCGCCAGCAGCCAAGAGTTAGCGCGTTACAATGAGCAGTTCTTC
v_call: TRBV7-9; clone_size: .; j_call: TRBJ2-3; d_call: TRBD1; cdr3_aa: CASSRTGTGNTDTQYF; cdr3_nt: TGTGCCAGCAGCCGAACCGGGACAGGGAACACAGATACGCAGTATTTT
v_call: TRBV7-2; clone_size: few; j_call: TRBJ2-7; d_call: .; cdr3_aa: CASSQRGGSPLYEQYF; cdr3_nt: TGTGCCAGCAGCCAGAGGGGGGGCTCGCCTCTCTACGAGCAGTACTTC
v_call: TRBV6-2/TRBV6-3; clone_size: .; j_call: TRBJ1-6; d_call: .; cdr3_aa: CATLEVREGNSPLHF; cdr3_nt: TGTGCCACCCTTGAGGTCCGGGAGGGGAATTCACCCCTCCACTTT
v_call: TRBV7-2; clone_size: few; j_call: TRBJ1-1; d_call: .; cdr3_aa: CASSLARMNTEAFF; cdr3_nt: TGTGCCAGCAGCTTAGCTCGGATGAACACTGAAGCTTTCTTT
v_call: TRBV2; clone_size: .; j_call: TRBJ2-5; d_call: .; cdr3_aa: CASRLGYQETQYF; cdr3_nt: TGTGCCAGCCGTCTGGGGTACCAAGAGACCCAGTACTTC
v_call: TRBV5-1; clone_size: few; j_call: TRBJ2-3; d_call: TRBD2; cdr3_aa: CASKERGVTDTQYF; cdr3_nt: TGCGCCAGCAAGGAGCGGGGGGTCACAGATACGCAGTATTTT
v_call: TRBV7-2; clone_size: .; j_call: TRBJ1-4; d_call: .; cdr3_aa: CASSLAPAVTEKLFF; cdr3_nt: TGTGCCAGCAGCTTAGCGCCGGCAGTTACTGAAAAACTGTTTTTT
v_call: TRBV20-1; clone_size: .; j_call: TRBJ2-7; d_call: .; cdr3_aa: CSGQLTYEQYF; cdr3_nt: TGCAGTGGACAGTTAACCTACGAGCAGTACTTC
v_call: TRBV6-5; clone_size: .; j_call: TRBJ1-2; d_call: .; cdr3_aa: CASSYSGDNGYTF; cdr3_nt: TGTGCCAGCAGTTACTCTGGAGACAATGGCTACACCTTC
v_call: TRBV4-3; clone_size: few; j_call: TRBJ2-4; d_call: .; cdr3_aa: CASSQTGMANIQYF; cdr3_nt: TGCGCCAGCAGCCAAACAGGGATGGCAAACATTCAGTACTTC
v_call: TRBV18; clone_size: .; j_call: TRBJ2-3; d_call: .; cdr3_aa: CASSHGSEDTQYF; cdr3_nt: TGTGCCAGCTCACACGGGTCGGAAGATACGCAGTATTTT
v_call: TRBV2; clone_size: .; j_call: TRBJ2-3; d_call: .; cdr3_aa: CASNPFVGDTQYF; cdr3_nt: TGTGCCAGCAATCCCTTTGTCGGGGATACGCAGTATTTT
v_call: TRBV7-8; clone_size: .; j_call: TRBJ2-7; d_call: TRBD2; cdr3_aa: CASSWTSGGIPYEQYF; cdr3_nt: TGTGCCAGCAGCTGGACTAGCGGGGGGATCCCCTACGAGCAGTACTTC
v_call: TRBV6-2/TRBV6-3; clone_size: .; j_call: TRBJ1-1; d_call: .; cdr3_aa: CASSYLPRPEAFF; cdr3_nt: TGTGCCAGCAGTTACTTACCCAGACCTGAAGCTTTCTTT
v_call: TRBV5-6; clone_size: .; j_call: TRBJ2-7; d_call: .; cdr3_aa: CASSSDTYYEQYF; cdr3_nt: TGTGCCAGCAGCTCGGACACCTACTACGAGCAGTACTTC
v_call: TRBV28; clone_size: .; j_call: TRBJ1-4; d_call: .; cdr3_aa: CASRRLGFEILFF; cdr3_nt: TGTGCCAGCAGAAGACTGGGGTTTGAAATACTGTTTTTT
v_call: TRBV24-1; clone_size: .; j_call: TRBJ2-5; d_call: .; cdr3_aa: CATSSRGGGGETRYF; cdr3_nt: TGTGCCACCAGTTCCCGAGGGGGTGGAGGAGAGACCCGGTACTTC
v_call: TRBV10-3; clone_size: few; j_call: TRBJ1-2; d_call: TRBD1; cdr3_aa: CAISESSGTVNYGYTF; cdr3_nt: TGTGCCATCAGTGAGTCGTCTGGGACAGTTAACTATGGCTACACCTTC
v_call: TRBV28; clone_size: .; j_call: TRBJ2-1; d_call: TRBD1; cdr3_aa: CASMFTGTDTYEQFF; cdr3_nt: TGTGCCAGCATGTTTACCGGGACAGATACCTACGAGCAGTTCTTC
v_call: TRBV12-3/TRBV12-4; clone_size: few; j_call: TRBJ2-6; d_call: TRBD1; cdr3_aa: CASSDNDRVGANVLTF; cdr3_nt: TGTGCCAGCAGTGATAACGACAGGGTTGGGGCCAACGTCCTGACTTTC
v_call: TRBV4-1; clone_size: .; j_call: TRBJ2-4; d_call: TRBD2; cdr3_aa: CASSQVKLTGLPAKNIQYF; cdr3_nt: TGCGCCAGCAGCCAAGTCAAGCTCACGGGACTACCCGCCAAAAACATTCAGTACTTC
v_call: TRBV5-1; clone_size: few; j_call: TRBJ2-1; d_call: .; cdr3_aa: CASSTGPDNEQFF; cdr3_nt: TGCGCCAGCAGCACGGGACCTGACAATGAGCAGTTCTTC
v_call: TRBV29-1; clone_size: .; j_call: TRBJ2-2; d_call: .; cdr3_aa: CSVKTGQNTGELFF; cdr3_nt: TGCAGCGTCAAGACGGGACAGAACACCGGGGAGCTGTTTTTT
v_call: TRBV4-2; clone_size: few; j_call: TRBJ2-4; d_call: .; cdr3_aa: CASSQVGGRAKNIQYF; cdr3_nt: TGTGCCAGCAGCCAAGTAGGCGGGCGGGCCAAAAACATTCAGTACTTC
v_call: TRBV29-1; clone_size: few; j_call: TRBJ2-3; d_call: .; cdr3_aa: CSVGGLGADTQYF; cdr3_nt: TGCAGCGTTGGTGGGTTAGGTGCAGATACGCAGTATTTT
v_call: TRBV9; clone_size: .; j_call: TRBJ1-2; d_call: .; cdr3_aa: CASSVAEGIGYTF; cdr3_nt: TGTGCCAGCAGCGTAGCGGAAGGGATCGGCTACACCTTC
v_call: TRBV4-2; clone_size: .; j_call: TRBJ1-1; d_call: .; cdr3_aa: CASSRDEYSSSRLRNTEAFF; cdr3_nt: TGTGCCAGCAGCCGGGACGAATATTCATCCAGTCGGCTCAGGAACACTGAAGCTTTCTTT
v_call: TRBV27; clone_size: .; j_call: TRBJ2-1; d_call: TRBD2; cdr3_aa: CASSSLAGINEQFF; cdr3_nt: TGTGCCAGCAGTTCACTAGCGGGAATAAATGAGCAGTTCTTC
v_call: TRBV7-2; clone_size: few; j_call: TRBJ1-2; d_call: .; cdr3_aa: CASSPSGGHSYGYTF; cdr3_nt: TGTGCCAGCAGCCCAAGCGGGGGGCACAGCTATGGCTACACCTTC
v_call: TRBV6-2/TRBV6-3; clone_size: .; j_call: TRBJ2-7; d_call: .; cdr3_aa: CASTQARAGSVYEQYF; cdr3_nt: TGTGCCAGCACCCAAGCAAGGGCAGGGTCGGTCTACGAGCAGTACTTC
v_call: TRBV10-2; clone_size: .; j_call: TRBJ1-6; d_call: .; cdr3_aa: CASSESGGRNSPLHF; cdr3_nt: TGCGCCAGCAGTGAGTCTGGGGGCCGTAATTCACCCCTCCACTTT
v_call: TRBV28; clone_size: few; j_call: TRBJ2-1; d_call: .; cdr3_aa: CASSFPGGAYNEQFF; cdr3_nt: TGTGCCAGCAGTTTTCCGGGGGGCGCCTACAATGAGCAGTTCTTC
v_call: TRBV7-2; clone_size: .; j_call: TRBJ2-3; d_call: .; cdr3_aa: CASSGQFTDTQYF; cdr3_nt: TGTGCCAGCAGCGGACAGTTCACAGATACGCAGTATTTT
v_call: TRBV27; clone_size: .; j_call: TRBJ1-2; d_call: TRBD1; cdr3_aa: CASSLFGQADYGYTF; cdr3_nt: TGTGCCAGCAGTTTATTCGGACAGGCGGACTATGGCTACACCTTC
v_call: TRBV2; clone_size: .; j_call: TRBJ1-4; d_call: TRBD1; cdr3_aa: CASNRDRGPTNEKLFF; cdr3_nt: TGTGCCAGCAACCGGGACAGGGGGCCCACTAATGAAAAACTGTTTTTT
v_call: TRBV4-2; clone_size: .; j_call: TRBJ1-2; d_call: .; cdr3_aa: CASSQNPQETSAGVYGYTF; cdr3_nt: TGTGCCAGCAGCCAGAATCCGCAGGAGACCTCGGCGGGGGTCTATGGCTACACCTTC
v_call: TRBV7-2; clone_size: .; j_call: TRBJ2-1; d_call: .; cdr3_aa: CASSSIQGTDGQFF; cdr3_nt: TGTGCCAGCAGCTCTATACAGGGCACCGATGGGCAGTTCTTC
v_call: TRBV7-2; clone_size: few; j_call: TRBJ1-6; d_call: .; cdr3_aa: CASSPSGQNSPLHF; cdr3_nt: TGTGCCAGCAGCCCCTCCGGGCAAAATTCACCCCTCCACTTT